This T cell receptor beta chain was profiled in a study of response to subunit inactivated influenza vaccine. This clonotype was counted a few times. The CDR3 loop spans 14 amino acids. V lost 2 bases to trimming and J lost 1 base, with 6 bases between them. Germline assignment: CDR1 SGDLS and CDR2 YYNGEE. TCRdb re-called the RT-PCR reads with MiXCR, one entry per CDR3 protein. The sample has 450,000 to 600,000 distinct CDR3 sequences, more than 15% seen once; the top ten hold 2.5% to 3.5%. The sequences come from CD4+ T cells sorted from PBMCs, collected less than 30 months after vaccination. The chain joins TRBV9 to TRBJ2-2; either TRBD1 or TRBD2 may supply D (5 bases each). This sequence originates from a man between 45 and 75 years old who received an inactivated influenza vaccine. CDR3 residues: CASSVGRNTGELFF. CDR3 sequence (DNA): TGTGCCAGCAGCGTGGGACGGAACACCGGGGAGCTGTTTTTT.